This TCR beta chain appears in the sequencing data of a study of shared clonotypes between healthy human individuals. Overall study findings and caveats: The four-donor shared clonotypes exceeded non-shared clonotypes in generation probability, with non-shared ones scoring lower.

Details on this clone: The antigen is undetermined.

Clones were sequenced by immunoSEQ multiplex PCR, and TCRdb holds only the in-frame ones, with some missing. The sample lists a few million clones, 85% to 95% seen once, with around 0.4% in the top ten. Germline V lookup: CDR1 WSHSY, CDR2 SAAADI. The CDR3 covers 15 residues. J was trimmed by 5 bases and V by 0 bases; bases with no gene match: 4. The donor population consisted of healthy HIV-negative adults with no recent acute infections or vaccinations. Both subsets, CD45RA+ naive and CD45RA-negative memory, were split from the CD4+ cells. The TCR was taken from a man aged 18 to 30 in good health. Some clones in this sample may be carry-over from other donors' samples. Sequencing was carried out using naive CD4+ T cells from PBMCs. Subset of the sample: CD45RA+ positively selected. The chain recombines TRBV10-2 with TRBJ2-1; TRBD2 agrees at 7 bases. DNA of the CDR3: TGCGCCAGCAGTGAGTCTAGGACTAGGGACAATGAGCAGTTCTTC. Its translation is CASSESRTRDNEQFF.